The TCR beta chain described here comes from a study of T-cell reconstitution after alpha-beta-depleted transplantation in children. Preparation of the TCRbeta library involved a method that used unique molecular identifiers. One entry per CDR3 protein, called by TCRdb with MiXCR from the PCR reads. The repertoire holds 640,000 or so distinct CDR3 sequences, over 15% seen once, with approximately 1% in the top ten. This CDR3 is 13 amino acids long. Trimming shortened V by 1 base and J by 8 bases, and 11 bases separated the two germline ends. Germline-derived CDR1 and CDR2 are SGHVS and FNYEAQ. The source material was PBMCs from the stem cell graft donor, sampled from the stem cell graft. V is TRBV7-6 and J is TRBJ1-2; D perhaps matches TRBD1 (6 bases). This clonotype originated in a human donor who donated a stem cell graft to a child with acute myeloid leukemia. CDR3 loop: CASSLDGGPGYTF. For the CDR3, the DNA is TGTGCCAGCAGCTTAGACGGGGGCCCCGGCTACACCTTC.